This T cell receptor beta chain derives from a study of shared clonotypes between healthy human individuals. Study-level results: The four-donor shared clonotypes exceeded non-shared clonotypes in generation probability, with non-shared ones scoring lower.

This clone was detected only a few times. The antigen remains undetermined. V was pared by 3 bases and J by 8 bases, with 9 bases of the junction left unmatched. Germline CDR1 and CDR2: SGHNT and YYREEE (reference sequence). This CDR3 region has 15 residues. Per the original data handling: ImmunoSEQ output lacked quality scores and full-length reads, limiting matched filtering. Sequencing used immunoSEQ multiplex PCR; TCRdb keeps in-frame clones, though not all of them. V and J calls and clone size are those listed in that table; D and trimming were worked out from the DNA. The sample lists approximately 2.3 million clones, just over 90% occurring once.

The genes are TRBV5-4 and TRBJ2-1; TRBD2 agrees at 9 bases. The clonotype was recovered from a young man in good health. Some clones in this sample may be carry-over from other donors' samples. The sample taken for sequencing was naive CD4+ T cells from PBMCs. The subset was: CD45RA+ positively selected. CDR3 sequence (DNA): TGTGCCAGCAGCTCCGGACTAGCGAAGCTCTATGAGCAGTTCTTC. It encodes CASSSGLAKLYEQFF.